This TCR beta chain was profiled in a study of control samples from healthy donors and cancer patients. Generated by immunoSEQ multiplex PCR, the TCRdb table keeps only in-frame clones and is missing some. The repertoire holds fewer than 95,000 clones, with around nine tenths as singletons. The CDR3 sequence is 13 residues long. V lost 6 bases and J lost 7; bases outside the gene matches: 2. The V gene's germline CDR1 is MNHEY and CDR2 SMNVEV (reference sequence). Material for sequencing was blood. This receptor was taken from a man aged 25-45 years in good health. The V gene is TRBV27, the J gene TRBJ2-2; 10 bases align to TRBD1. The CDR3 DNA reads TGTGCCAGCAGGACAGGGGGCATCGGGGAGCTGTTTTTT. Its protein is CASRTGGIGELFF.